The clone carrying this T cell receptor (beta chain) was seen ten or more times. Its matching antigen is unknown. The CDR3 end is not reached by the read, which stops 3 residues before it; the germline J gene fills it in. Per germline, CDR1 SGHRS and CDR2 YFSETQ. The junction had 7 bases not matched to a gene; V was cut back by 4 bases and J by 8 bases. This CDR3 is built from 15 residues. This sample was included in a study of T cell clonality in common variable immunodeficiency. Study results and limitations: Reportedly, TCR beta sequences from common variable immunodeficiency showed fewer deletions and N-nucleotide insertions. CVID subjects showed higher TCRbeta clonality than healthy controls.

Reduced serum IgG, IgA and/or IgM plus specific antibody deficiency defined CVID. Blood samples were heparinized, roughly 5 to 9 ml per donor. Sequencing input was equivalent genomic DNA from CVID and controls. The table came from immunoSEQ multiplex PCR; TCRdb's copy has only in-frame clones and leaves some out. The table lists some 9,700 clones, with no singletons. Sequencing was carried out using peripheral blood mononuclear cells. V and J are TRBV5-1 and TRBJ1-4, with 11 bases that match TRBD1. This clonotype was obtained from a human donor with common variable immunodeficiency. This CDR3 reads CASSPGQGAWEKLFF. CDR3 DNA, as far as it was read: TGCGCCAGCAGCCCCGGACAGGGGGCATGGGAAAAA.